Here is one T cell receptor (beta chain) with its context. Antigen specificity is unknown. The CDR3 contains 14 residues. CDR1 is SQVTM, CDR2 ANQGSEA, per germline. Trimming stripped 7 bases from V and 1 base from J, with 16 bases between. The data belong to a study of T-cell reconstitution after alpha-beta-depleted transplantation in children. Overall study results and limits: Several hundred graft clones that had expanded were reportedly the source of alpha-beta T cells about two months after transplant. Elevated TCRbeta diversity at day 60 was traced, in some patients, to surviving recipient T cells and thymic progenitors.

The library targeted TCRbeta and was prepared with unique molecular identifiers. Each CDR3 protein is one row after TCRdb ran MiXCR on the PCR reads. The sample has about 980,000 distinct CDR3 sequences, less than 30% seen once. This specimen consisted of PBMCs, mostly from graft donor cells, obtained 360 days after TCRalphabeta/CD19-depleted stem cell transplant. The sequence derives from a boy under two years old who had a stem cell transplant for SCID, so the T cells may come from the graft donor. This chain uses TRBV29-1 with TRBJ2-5; no clear D gene. For the CDR3, the DNA is TGCAGCGGTCTAAGAGGCGCCATCCAAGAGACCCAGTACTTC. This codes for CSGLRGAIQETQYF.